This T cell receptor beta chain emerged from a study of a mutant IDH1 vaccine in newly diagnosed glioma (TCRdb year 2021). Broadly, across the study: Of the approximately 30 treated patients, roughly 60% were male and approximately 40% were female, and the mean age was approximately 37 years. Before enrollment, most patients had been given radiochemotherapy with temozolomide as standard therapy, while the rest had received either radiotherapy alone or temozolomide alone. Six visits were used for peripheral blood collection: V03 (baseline), V05, V07, V10, V12 and V13. For exploratory analyses, longitudinal TCRB deep sequencing was carried out in more than 20 treated patients wherever samples were available.

Worth noting for this clone: Its target antigen remains unknown. There are no base qualities to consult, and no much larger clone falls within one base.

Overall results and qualifications from the work: Immune responses induced by the vaccine were seen in around 94% of patients across multiple MHC alleles. The authors noted that analyses of patient blood samples could not be reproduced because of sample limitations. No apparent relationship was observed between pseudoprogression and alterations in the top peripheral T cell clonotypes detected by TCRB sequencing. Availability determined which PBMC samples were chosen for TCRB deep sequencing.

The trim is 2 bases for V and 11 bases for J, with a gap of 11 bases between the germline ends. The germline V gene provides CDR1 SGHVS and CDR2 FNYEAQ. The CDR3 measures 12 amino acids from cysteine to phenylalanine. Left in the record is the CDR3 DNA by itself, 36 bases read in frame from the first base. Library preparation used the immunoSEQ multiplex PCR assay. Following the manufacturer's protocol, the hsTCRB Kit was used to amplify rearranged TCR beta chain sequences. TCRB libraries were sequenced on an Illumina MiSeq. Concerning the study's data processing: Demultiplexing, trimming and gene mapping were performed with the kit vendor's proprietary platform. The source is immuneACCESS, and TCRdb retained only in-frame sequences with V and J called. Part of the clones is not carried over; for the studies checked, unresolved V genes explain less than half of this, and the remainder is unexplained. That table furnishes V, J and clone size, whereas the DNA furnished D and trimming. The sample yields around 53,000 clones; 75% to 90% were counted once. The ten largest clones take up 2.4% of the sample.

The meaning of the sample's time point label: baseline, week 1 (first vaccination visit). Interpreted using the paper, the treatment or condition label stands for: pre-vaccination baseline after standard-of-care therapy. Newly diagnosed WHO grade 3 or 4 IDH1-mutant astrocytomas showing loss of nuclear ATRX were present in the donors. The samples were drawn from NOA16, a multicentre, single-arm, open-label phase I trial in Germany that tested a mutant IDH1 peptide vaccine in humans for the first time. Visit V03 blood draws served as the baseline sample for immunogenicity testing. Genomic DNA for TCRB sequencing was isolated from EDTA blood with the DNeasy Blood and Tissue Kit.

The chain links TRBV7-6 with TRBJ2-3, with TRBD1 tentatively as D gene (5 bases match). The receptor comes from a man aged 40-49 years with glioma. The sequences come from PBMCs, collected from a glioma patient treated with radiotherapy, temozolomide or both. The CDR3 region reads CASSLSRDRQYF. The bases are TGTGCCAGCAGCTTATCACGTGACAGGCAGTATTTT.